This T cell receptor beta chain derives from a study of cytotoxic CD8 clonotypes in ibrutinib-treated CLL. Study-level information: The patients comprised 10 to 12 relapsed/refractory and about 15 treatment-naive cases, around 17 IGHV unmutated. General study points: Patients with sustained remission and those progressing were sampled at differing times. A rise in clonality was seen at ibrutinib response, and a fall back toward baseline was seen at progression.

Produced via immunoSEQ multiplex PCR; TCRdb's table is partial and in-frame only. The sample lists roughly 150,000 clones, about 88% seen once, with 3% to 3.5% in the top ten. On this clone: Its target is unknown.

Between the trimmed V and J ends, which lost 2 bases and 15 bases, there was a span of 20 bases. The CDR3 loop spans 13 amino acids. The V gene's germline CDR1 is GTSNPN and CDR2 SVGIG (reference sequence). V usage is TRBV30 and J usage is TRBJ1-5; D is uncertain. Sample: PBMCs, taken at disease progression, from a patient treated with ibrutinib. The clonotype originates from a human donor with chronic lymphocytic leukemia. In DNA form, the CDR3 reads TGTGCCTGGAGTTCCCCTCTATCCTCGGTCTTGCATTTT. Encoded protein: CAWSSPLSSVLHF. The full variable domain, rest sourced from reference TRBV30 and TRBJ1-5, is SQTIHQWPATLVQPVGSPLSLECTVEGTSNPNLYWYRQAAGRGLQLLFYSVGIGQISSEVPQNLSASRPQDRQFILSSKKLLLSDSGFYLCAWSSPLSSVLHFGDGTRLSIL.